A selection of T cell receptor beta chains follows, all from one sample in a study of T cells in Graves' hyperthyroidism and ophthalmopathy. Via MiXCR, TCRdb re-called the multiplex PCR reads, giving one row per CDR3 protein. The sample has a few hundred thousand distinct CDR3 sequences; around 45% are singletons. Sample: peripheral blood or thyroid tissue (not recorded which). The source of these receptors is a woman younger than 35 with Graves' hyperthyroidism. Both conserved end residues are part of each CDR3. A D gene is named only where the DNA matches it firmly. Clone sizes are given selectively: once, few, many, or a class where the clone is expanded.

CDR3nt: TGCAGTGCTAGAGACACTGGCTCCTACGAGCAGTACTTC
CDR3aa: CSARDTGSYEQYF
d_gene: .
j_gene: TRBJ2-7
v_gene: TRBV20-1
abundance: few

CDR3nt: TGTGCCAGCAGCGTCACCTTCTACGAGCAGTACTTC
CDR3aa: CASSVTFYEQYF
d_gene: .
j_gene: TRBJ2-7
v_gene: TRBV7-2
abundance: many

CDR3nt: TGTGCCAGCAGCCCTCGGGCCCAGGGGACTAGCGCATCCTACGAGCAGTACTTC
CDR3aa: CASSPRAQGTSASYEQYF
d_gene: TRBD2
j_gene: TRBJ2-7
v_gene: TRBV3-1
abundance: .

CDR3nt: TGTGCCAGCAGTGAATCGGGAGCCGGGGGGGAGCTGTTTTTT
CDR3aa: CASSESGAGGELFF
d_gene: .
j_gene: TRBJ2-2
v_gene: TRBV2
abundance: few

CDR3nt: TGTGCCAGCAAGCGGGCGAAGGGAGAAAAACTGTTTTTT
CDR3aa: CASKRAKGEKLFF
d_gene: .
j_gene: TRBJ1-4
v_gene: TRBV25-1
abundance: .

CDR3nt: TGTGCCAGCAGTGAACGTACCGACCGGGGTAAGGGCTACACCTTC
CDR3aa: CASSERTDRGKGYTF
d_gene: .
j_gene: TRBJ1-2
v_gene: TRBV25-1
abundance: few

CDR3nt: TGTGCCAGCAGCGCCGGGGCAGGGGGCCTTGGGGAGACCCAGTACTTC
CDR3aa: CASSAGAGGLGETQYF
d_gene: TRBD1
j_gene: TRBJ2-5
v_gene: TRBV11-1
abundance: once

CDR3nt: TGTGCCACCAGTGACCCCGGGACTAGCGTTTCCGGGGAGCTGTTTTTT
CDR3aa: CATSDPGTSVSGELFF
d_gene: TRBD2
j_gene: TRBJ2-2
v_gene: TRBV24-1
abundance: .

CDR3nt: TGCAGTGCTCTCAGCTGGGGCAATCAGCCCCAGCATTTT
CDR3aa: CSALSWGNQPQHF
d_gene: .
j_gene: TRBJ1-5
v_gene: TRBV20-1
abundance: .

CDR3nt: TGCGCCAGCAGTGAGTCTCTGGGGTACACTGAAGCTTTCTTT
CDR3aa: CASSESLGYTEAFF
d_gene: .
j_gene: TRBJ1-1
v_gene: TRBV10-2
abundance: many

CDR3nt: TGCAGCGTGGCCACGGGAGGGGGCTACACCTTC
CDR3aa: CSVATGGGYTF
d_gene: .
j_gene: TRBJ1-2
v_gene: TRBV29-1
abundance: .

CDR3nt: TGCAGCGTCCTAAGACAGGGGGATCAGACGTTT
CDR3aa: CSVLRQGDQTF
d_gene: TRBD1
j_gene: TRBJ1-4
v_gene: TRBV29-1
abundance: .

CDR3nt: TGTGCCAGCAGCTTAGCGCCGTCCCAAGAGCTGTTTTTT
CDR3aa: CASSLAPSQELFF
d_gene: .
j_gene: TRBJ2-2
v_gene: TRBV7-9
abundance: many

CDR3nt: TGTGCCAGCAGCCTTACAGACCCTCTTCGGTATGGCTACACCTTC
CDR3aa: CASSLTDPLRYGYTF
d_gene: .
j_gene: TRBJ1-2
v_gene: TRBV25-1
abundance: .

CDR3nt: TGTGCCAGCAGCCAGGGACAGAACTATGGCTACACCTTC
CDR3aa: CASSQGQNYGYTF
d_gene: TRBD1
j_gene: TRBJ1-2
v_gene: TRBV12-3/TRBV12-4
abundance: many

CDR3nt: TGCAGTGCGATACCCGTGGACGTGAACACTGAAGCTTTCTTT
CDR3aa: CSAIPVDVNTEAFF
d_gene: .
j_gene: TRBJ1-1
v_gene: TRBV20-1
abundance: .

CDR3nt: TGTGCCATCAGTGAGGTGTCAGGCGGAGAGACCCAGTACTTC
CDR3aa: CAISEVSGGETQYF
d_gene: .
j_gene: TRBJ2-5
v_gene: TRBV10-3
abundance: many

CDR3nt: TGTGCCAGCAGTTCCCAGCCGAGGGGGTTTCAGCATTTT
CDR3aa: CASSSQPRGFQHF
d_gene: .
j_gene: TRBJ1-5
v_gene: TRBV12-3/TRBV12-4
abundance: .

CDR3nt: TGTGCCAGCAGTTACTTTGGGCGCACAGATACGCAGTATTTT
CDR3aa: CASSYFGRTDTQYF
d_gene: .
j_gene: TRBJ2-3
v_gene: TRBV6-5
abundance: .

CDR3nt: TGTGCCAGCAGTTTAATGGGGGCGGGGGAGCTGTTTTTT
CDR3aa: CASSLMGAGELFF
d_gene: .
j_gene: TRBJ2-2
v_gene: TRBV12-3/TRBV12-4
abundance: .

CDR3nt: TGCGCCAGCAGCCAAGTGTGGGGGGGACTAGGGCCGGCGCCGACCCAGTACTTC
CDR3aa: CASSQVWGGLGPAPTQYF
d_gene: TRBD2
j_gene: TRBJ2-5
v_gene: TRBV5-1
abundance: once

CDR3nt: TGTGCCAGCAGTGACCGACCGACAGGGCAAGAGACCCAGTACTTC
CDR3aa: CASSDRPTGQETQYF
d_gene: TRBD1
j_gene: TRBJ2-5
v_gene: TRBV6-4
abundance: .

CDR3nt: TGCAGCGTGGACACAGGGAACACTGAAGCTTTCTTT
CDR3aa: CSVDTGNTEAFF
d_gene: .
j_gene: TRBJ1-1
v_gene: TRBV29-1
abundance: many

CDR3nt: TGTGCCAGCAGCTTAGCCCGGAACTATGGCTACACCTTC
CDR3aa: CASSLARNYGYTF
d_gene: .
j_gene: TRBJ1-2
v_gene: TRBV7-9
abundance: many

CDR3nt: TGCAGCGTAGGAGCGGGAGATTGGTATGGCTACACCTTC
CDR3aa: CSVGAGDWYGYTF
d_gene: .
j_gene: TRBJ1-2
v_gene: TRBV29-1
abundance: .

CDR3nt: TGTGCCAGCAGCCCACGTTGGGGCAATAATTCACCCCTCCACTTT
CDR3aa: CASSPRWGNNSPLHF
d_gene: .
j_gene: TRBJ1-6
v_gene: TRBV7-8
abundance: many

CDR3nt: TGTGCCAGCAGCATCTGGCTTAACTATGGCTACACCTTC
CDR3aa: CASSIWLNYGYTF
d_gene: .
j_gene: TRBJ1-2
v_gene: TRBV7-2
abundance: many

CDR3nt: TGCGCCAGCAGCCAAGATGGAGGGTACACTGAAGCTTTCTTT
CDR3aa: CASSQDGGYTEAFF
d_gene: .
j_gene: TRBJ1-1
v_gene: TRBV4-1
abundance: .

CDR3nt: TGCGCCAGCAGCCAAGATCACAGGAACACCGGGGAGCTGTTTTTT
CDR3aa: CASSQDHRNTGELFF
d_gene: .
j_gene: TRBJ2-2
v_gene: TRBV7-9
abundance: .

CDR3nt: TGCAGCACTCGGACAGTACGGACTGAAGCTTTCTTT
CDR3aa: CSTRTVRTEAFF
d_gene: .
j_gene: TRBJ1-1
v_gene: TRBV29-1
abundance: many

CDR3nt: TGCAGTGCTAGAGATCAAAATACGGACAGGGTATTTTTCTTT
CDR3aa: CSARDQNTDRVFFF
d_gene: TRBD1
j_gene: TRBJ1-1
v_gene: TRBV20-1
abundance: .

CDR3nt: TGTGCCAGCAGCTTAGTAGTGGGACAGCCTGAAGCTTTCTTT
CDR3aa: CASSLVVGQPEAFF
d_gene: TRBD1
j_gene: TRBJ1-1
v_gene: TRBV7-9
abundance: .

CDR3nt: TGTGCCAGCGAGGACCTGAACACTGAAGCTTTCTTT
CDR3aa: CASEDLNTEAFF
d_gene: .
j_gene: TRBJ1-1
v_gene: TRBV6-1
abundance: .

CDR3nt: TGTGCCAGCTTTGGTGGGAGGGGCGAGACCCAGTACTTC
CDR3aa: CASFGGRGETQYF
d_gene: TRBD2
j_gene: TRBJ2-5
v_gene: TRBV3-1
abundance: few

CDR3nt: TGTGCCATCAGCGAGGGCGGGGAGCTGTTTTTT
CDR3aa: CAISEGGELFF
d_gene: .
j_gene: TRBJ2-2
v_gene: TRBV7-9
abundance: .

CDR3nt: TGTGCCAGCTCACCTCCGGGACCGAATCAGCCCCAGCATTTT
CDR3aa: CASSPPGPNQPQHF
d_gene: .
j_gene: TRBJ1-5
v_gene: TRBV24-1
abundance: .

CDR3nt: TGTGCCAGCAGTTACTCGAGGGACAGGGCGTTCGACGAGCAGTACTTC
CDR3aa: CASSYSRDRAFDEQYF
d_gene: TRBD1
j_gene: TRBJ2-7
v_gene: TRBV6-5
abundance: .

CDR3nt: TGCAGCTTGGCAGGGGATGGCTACACCTTC
CDR3aa: CSLAGDGYTF
d_gene: .
j_gene: TRBJ1-2
v_gene: TRBV29-1
abundance: once

CDR3nt: TGCAGCGTTGGACAGGGAAAGGGCAGCGAGCAGTACTTC
CDR3aa: CSVGQGKGSEQYF
d_gene: TRBD1
j_gene: TRBJ2-7
v_gene: TRBV29-1
abundance: once

CDR3nt: TGTGCCACCAGCAGCCGGGACAGGGGGTTAAGGACTGAAGCTTTC
CDR3aa: CATSSRDRGLRTEAF
d_gene: TRBD1
j_gene: TRBJ2-6
v_gene: TRBV15
abundance: .

CDR3nt: TGTGCCAGCAGAACCGGGACAGGAGAGAGCACAGATACGCAGTATTTT
CDR3aa: CASRTGTGESTDTQYF
d_gene: TRBD1
j_gene: TRBJ2-3
v_gene: TRBV2
abundance: .

CDR3nt: TGCAGTGCTCCGGGACAGGGGGCTAGCACTGAAGCTTTCTTT
CDR3aa: CSAPGQGASTEAFF
d_gene: TRBD1
j_gene: TRBJ1-1
v_gene: TRBV20-1
abundance: .

CDR3nt: TGTGCCACCAGTGATTTTGGGCAGCCCCGGCATTTT
CDR3aa: CATSDFGQPRHF
d_gene: .
j_gene: TRBJ1-5
v_gene: TRBV24-1
abundance: few

CDR3nt: TGTGCCAGCAGCCGGGACAGGGGGGTAGCCGGGGAGCTGTTTTTT
CDR3aa: CASSRDRGVAGELFF
d_gene: TRBD1
j_gene: TRBJ2-2
v_gene: TRBV7-6
abundance: few

CDR3nt: TGTGCCAGCAGCTTAAAGGGACAGCCATATGGCTACACCTTC
CDR3aa: CASSLKGQPYGYTF
d_gene: TRBD1
j_gene: TRBJ1-2
v_gene: TRBV7-3
abundance: .